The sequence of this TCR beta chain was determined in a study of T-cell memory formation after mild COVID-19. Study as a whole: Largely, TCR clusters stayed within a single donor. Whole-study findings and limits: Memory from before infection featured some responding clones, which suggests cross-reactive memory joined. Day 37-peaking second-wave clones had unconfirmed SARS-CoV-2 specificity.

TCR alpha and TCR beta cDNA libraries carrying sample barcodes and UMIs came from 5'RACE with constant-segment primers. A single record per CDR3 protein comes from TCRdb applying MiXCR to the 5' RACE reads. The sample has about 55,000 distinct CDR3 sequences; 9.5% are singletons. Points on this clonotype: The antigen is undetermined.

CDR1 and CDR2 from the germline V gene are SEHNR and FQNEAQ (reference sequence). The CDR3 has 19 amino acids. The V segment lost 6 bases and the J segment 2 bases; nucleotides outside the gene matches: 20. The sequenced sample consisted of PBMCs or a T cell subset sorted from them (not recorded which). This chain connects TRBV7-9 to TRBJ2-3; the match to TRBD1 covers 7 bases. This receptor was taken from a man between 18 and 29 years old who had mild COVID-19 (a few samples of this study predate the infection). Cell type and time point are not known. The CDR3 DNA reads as TGTGCCAGCAGGTCAAACCGAGTATACCCGGGACAGCCCACAGATACGCAGTATTTT. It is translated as CASRSNRVYPGQPTDTQYF.